Listed below are T cell receptor beta chains from one sample, sequenced in a study of OX40 agonist ivuxolimab in advanced cancers. Only in-frame clones appear in the TCRdb table, and some are missing; sequencing was by immunoSEQ multiplex PCR. The data show under 95,000 clones, roughly 87% seen once. Sequencing was performed on CD4+ or CD8+ T cells sorted from blood, taken in a trial of the OX40 agonist ivuxolimab. These receptors were taken from an adult with an advanced solid tumor such as melanoma, head and neck, liver or kidney cancer. Each CDR3 is given with its conserved first and last residue. D genes are given only for firm matches. Size values are once, few and many counts, or a class for expanded clones, and some rows have none.

V	size	D	J	DNA	CDR3
TRBV30	once	-	TRBJ2-1	TGTGCCTGGACCAGACGGGGGAACAACAATGAGCAGTTCTTC	CAWTRRGNNNEQFF
TRBV5-1	once	-	TRBJ2-5	TGCGCCAGCAGCTTGATGGGACGCCCAGGGGAGACCCAGTACTTC	CASSLMGRPGETQYF
TRBV5-4	-	-	TRBJ2-7	TGTGCCAGCAGCTTGGGTATACCCTCCTACGAGCAGTACTTC	CASSLGIPSYEQYF
TRBV19	once	-	TRBJ1-2	TGTGCCAGTAAGGTCGGAGCTACTAACTATGGCTACACCTTC	CASKVGATNYGYTF
TRBV5-1	-	-	TRBJ2-3	TGCGCCAGCAGCTTAGGGACTTCCCCCCTCGGCGCAGATACGCAGTATTTT	CASSLGTSPLGADTQYF
TRBV7-2	-	-	TRBJ1-2	TGTGCCAGCAGCTTAGGGGGGATGATCGGACGCTATGGCTACACCTTC	CASSLGGMIGRYGYTF
TRBV18	-	-	TRBJ1-4	TGTGCCAGCTCGTCCAATGAAAAACTGTTTTTT	CASSSNEKLFF
TRBV7-8	-	-	TRBJ1-1	TGTGCCAGCAGCTTAACGGTGGGGGGCCGGGGCACTGAAGCTTTCTTT	CASSLTVGGRGTEAFF
TRBV15	-	TRBD2	TRBJ2-5	TGTGCCACCAGCAGAGATCGGCGGGGGGAAGAGACCCAGTACTTC	CATSRDRRGEETQYF
TRBV5-1	-	-	TRBJ2-3	TGCGCCAGCAGCGAGGGTCGGGCAGATACGCAGTATTTT	CASSEGRADTQYF
TRBV29-1	-	-	TRBJ2-1	TGCAGCGTGCCACGGTCCTTTGGGAATGAGCAGTTCTTC	CSVPRSFGNEQFF
TRBV6-5	-	-	TRBJ1-2	TGTGCCAGCAGTTTACAGAGAGATGGCTACACCTTC	CASSLQRDGYTF
TRBV27	-	-	TRBJ1-5	TGTGCCAGCAGTCCTTGGGACGGTAATAGCAATCAGCCCCAGCATTTT	CASSPWDGNSNQPQHF
TRBV6-5	-	-	TRBJ2-7	TGTGCCAGCAGTTACGGGCGGGGTCAGGGCACCTACGAGCAGTACTTC	CASSYGRGQGTYEQYF
TRBV30	few	-	TRBJ1-1	TGTGCCTGGAGTGCGTGGGAGGTCACTGAAGCTTTCTTT	CAWSAWEVTEAFF
TRBV7-9	-	-	TRBJ2-6	TGTGCCAGCAGCAGGGTCTCTGGGGCCAACGTCCTGACTTTC	CASSRVSGANVLTF
TRBV2	-	-	TRBJ2-3	TGTGCCTGGGGGGCAGGCACAGATACGCAGTATTTT	CAWGAGTDTQYF
TRBV19	-	-	TRBJ2-2	TGTGCCAGTAGTGGGTCGAACACCGGGGAGCTGTTTTTT	CASSGSNTGELFF
TRBV5-4	-	-	TRBJ2-7	TGTGCCAGCAGCTTTCCGTCTCGCGAGCAGTACTTC	CASSFPSREQYF
TRBV5-1	-	-	TRBJ2-2	TGCGCCAGCAGCTTGGCGGGCCCGAACACCGGGGAGCTGTTTTTT	CASSLAGPNTGELFF
TRBV9	once	TRBD2	TRBJ2-2	TGTGCCAGCAGCGTAGCGGGAGGCTCGAACACCGGGGAGCTGTTTTTT	CASSVAGGSNTGELFF
TRBV5-8	-	-	TRBJ1-5	TGTGCCAGCAGCTTCAGGGTTGACAATCAGCCCCAGCATTTT	CASSFRVDNQPQHF
TRBV27	-	TRBD1	TRBJ1-2	TGTGCCAGCAGTTTCGGACAGGGGCGCCTCTATGGCTACACCTTC	CASSFGQGRLYGYTF
TRBV11-3	-	-	TRBJ2-3	TGTGCCAGCAGCCCTCGGGTGGGACGGACCACAGATACGCAGTATTTT	CASSPRVGRTTDTQYF
TRBV5-1	-	-	TRBJ2-5	TGCGCCAGCAGCGTAATCAGGGGTGGCGAAGAGACCCAGTACTTC	CASSVIRGGEETQYF
TRBV9	-	-	TRBJ2-7	TGTGCCAGCAGCGTAGCTGCGGGGCGAAACTCCGAGCAGTACTTC	CASSVAAGRNSEQYF
TRBV5-1	once	-	TRBJ2-2	TGCGCCAGCAGCTTGGTAACCGGGGTGAACACCGGGGAGCTGTTTTTT	CASSLVTGVNTGELFF
TRBV5-4	-	-	TRBJ1-2	TGTGCCAGCAGCATAGTAGGGATAACTAACTATGGCTACACCTTC	CASSIVGITNYGYTF
TRBV9	-	-	TRBJ1-1	TGTGCCAGCAGCGCCGTCGCGGACACTGAAGCTTTCTTT	CASSAVADTEAFF
TRBV11-2	-	TRBD2	TRBJ2-1	TGTGCCAGCAGCTTAGACCCTAGCGGACACTCAAGCTCCTACAATGAGCAGTTCTTC	CASSLDPSGHSSSYNEQFF
TRBV27	-	TRBD1	TRBJ1-2	TGTGCCAGCAGTCGATCCGGACAGGGGAACTATGGCTACACCTTC	CASSRSGQGNYGYTF
TRBV5-4	-	TRBD1	TRBJ2-7	TGTGCCAGCAGCAAGGGGGGACAGGCCTACGAGCAGTACTTC	CASSKGGQAYEQYF
TRBV27	-	TRBD2	TRBJ2-7	TGTGCCAGCAGTAGGGGAAGCGGGAGCTCCTACGAGCAGTACTTC	CASSRGSGSSYEQYF
TRBV4-1	-	TRBD1	TRBJ2-7	TGCGCCAGCAGCCAAGTTCTGGGACAGAAAAGCTCCTACGAGCAGTACTTC	CASSQVLGQKSSYEQYF
TRBV15	-	-	TRBJ2-1	TGTGCCACCAGCTCCCCCCGCAGGGCCCCGGGCAATGAGCAGTTCTTC	CATSSPRRAPGNEQFF
TRBV11-2	-	-	TRBJ2-2	TGTGCCAGCAGCTTAGATCCCTGGGCGGTTAACACCGGGGAGCTGTTTTTT	CASSLDPWAVNTGELFF
TRBV27	-	-	TRBJ2-7	TGTGCCAGCAGCTTCAGCCCGGGGATCTACGAGCAGTACTTC	CASSFSPGIYEQYF
TRBV5-1	-	TRBD1	TRBJ2-5	TGCGCCAGCAGCTCGGGGACACAGGGGATTGTGGAGACCCAGTACTTC	CASSSGTQGIVETQYF
TRBV11-2	-	-	TRBJ1-2	TGTGCCAGCAGCTTAGATTATTTGAGCTATGGCTACACCTTC	CASSLDYLSYGYTF
TRBV28	-	-	TRBJ1-2	TGTGCCAGCAGTACACAGGTTTATGGCTACACCTTC	CASSTQVYGYTF
TRBV7-8	-	TRBD1	TRBJ2-7	TGTGCCAGCAGCACGAGTCGACAGGGGGCCTACGAGCAGTACTTC	CASSTSRQGAYEQYF